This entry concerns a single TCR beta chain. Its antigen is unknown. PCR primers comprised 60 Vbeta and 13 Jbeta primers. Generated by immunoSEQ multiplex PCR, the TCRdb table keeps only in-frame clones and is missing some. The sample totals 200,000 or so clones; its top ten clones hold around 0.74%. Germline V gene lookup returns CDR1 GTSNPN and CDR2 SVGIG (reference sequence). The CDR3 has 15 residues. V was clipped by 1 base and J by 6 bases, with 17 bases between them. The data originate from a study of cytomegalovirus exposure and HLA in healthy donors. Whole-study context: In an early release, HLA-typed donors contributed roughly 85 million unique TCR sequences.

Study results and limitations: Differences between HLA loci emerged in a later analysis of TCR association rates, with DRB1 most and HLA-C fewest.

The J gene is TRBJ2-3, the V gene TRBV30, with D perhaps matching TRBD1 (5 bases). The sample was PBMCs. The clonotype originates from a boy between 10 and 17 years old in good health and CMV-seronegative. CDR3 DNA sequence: TGTGCCTGGAGTGCCCTAGGGGTGGGGCCGGATACGCAGTATTTT. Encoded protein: CAWSALGVGPDTQYF.